Below, one TCR beta chain is given with its context. This record comes from a study of blood T cell repertoires in COVID-19. Looking at the study overall: Samples of COVID-19 (acute and convalescent) were obtained from the United States, Italy and Spain.

This CDR3 is built from 12 residues. CDR1 and CDR2 from the germline V gene are WSHSY and SAAADI. Trimming left V 3 bases short and J 3 bases short, with 6 bases between. Clones were read by immunoSEQ multiplex PCR, and TCRdb kept only the in-frame ones, dropping some. The sample has about 320,000 clones; around 90% are singletons. Sample: PBMCs or T cells enriched from blood (not recorded which). The V and J genes are TRBV10-2 and TRBJ2-7; D remains unclear. The clonotype was recovered from a man in his sixties who had recovered from COVID-19. The CDR3 is CASSDIHYEQYF. CDR3 bases: TGCGCCAGCAGTGACATTCACTACGAGCAGTACTTC.